This TCR beta chain was recorded in a study of blood T cells in healthy people across ages. Regarding the study as a whole: Shifts in expanded clonotypes may have been confounded by donor CMV status, which was unknown.

A second PCR, run for about 6 to 11 cycles, used a sample-barcoded 5' primer plus a J-beta primer mix. Any given sample supplied a minimum of 3 million CDR3-containing paired-end reads. TCRdb processed the 5' RACE reads anew with MiXCR; each CDR3 protein has one entry. This sample has roughly 1,500,000 distinct CDR3 sequences; 35% to 45% occur once, and the top ten carry roughly 7.7%. This clonotype was seen a few times. Its specificity is unknown. There were at least 6 micrograms of total RNA extracted from every sample. Trimming shortened V by 3 bases and J by 3 bases, and 8 bases separated the two germline ends. The CDR3 is made up of 13 amino acids. From germline, CDR1 is KGHSH and CDR2 LQKENI.

This receptor was identified in a young woman in good health. The source material was blood. The chain has TRBV18 and TRBJ2-5; D gene ambiguous. Written as DNA, the CDR3 is TGTGCCAGCTCACCCTTACGGGAAGAGACCCAGTACTTC. Residues: CASSPLREETQYF.